Each of the 28 T cell receptor beta chains below was sequenced from the same sample in a study of CD8 T cells in Susac syndrome. Random hexamers served to reverse transcribe roughly 0.5 to 1 ug RNA. TCRdb reanalysed the immunoSEQ multiplex PCR reads using MiXCR and keeps one entry per CDR3 protein. Of nearly 200,000 distinct CDR3 sequences in the sample, roughly 96% were seen once. Sequencing was performed on CD4+ T cells from PBMCs. The source is a human donor with multiple sclerosis.

The chain recombines TRBV7-4 with TRBJ2-4; no firm D call. Trimming removed 5 bases from V and 16 bases from J, with 6 bases in between. The CDR3 extends over 8 amino acids. The germline CDR1 and CDR2 sequences are SGHVT and SQSDAQ. The CDR3 loop is CASSPRYF. DNA for the CDR3: TGTGCCAGCAGCCCAAGATACTTC.

V is TRBV28 and J is TRBJ2-7, with TRBD2 identical over 7 bases. The junction had 5 bases not matched to a gene; V was cut back by 6 bases and J by 3 bases. This CDR3 contains 13 residues. Germline CDR1 is MDHEN and CDR2 is SYDVKM. The CDR3 DNA is TGTGCCAGCAGCCCAGCGGGGATCTACGAGCAGTACTTC. It is translated as CASSPAGIYEQYF. The full variable domain, its missing parts supplied by reference TRBV28 and TRBJ2-7, is DVKVTQSSRYLVKRTGEKVFLECVQDMDHENMFWYRQDPGLGLRLIYFSYDVKMKEKGDIPEGYSVSREKKERFSLILESASTNQTSMYLCASSPAGIYEQYFGPGTRLTVT.

CDR3 nucleotide sequence: TGTGCCTGGAGCGACCCGCGACACGTATGGCGGGGGGGTACGCAGTATTTT. Translated, it gives CAWSDPRHVWRGGTQYF. The chain has TRBV30 and TRBJ2-3, with TRBD2 matching 9 bases. V was clipped by 3 bases and J by 8 bases; unmatched bases: 18. Germline CDR1 GTSNPN, CDR2 SVGIG (reference sequence). The CDR3 sequence is 17 residues long.

V gene TRBV20-1 combines with J gene TRBJ2-3; 10 positions agree with TRBD2. CDR1 is DFQATT, CDR2 SNEGSKA, per germline (reference sequence). J gave up 0 bases and V 0 bases, and 0 bases lay outside the gene matches. The CDR3 is 15 amino acids. CDR3: CSARELAGSTDTQYF. The CDR3, as DNA: TGCAGTGCTAGAGAACTAGCGGGGAGCACAGATACGCAGTATTTT.

This clonotype showed up just once. The chain joins TRBV6-5 to TRBJ2-7, with D unresolved. CDR1 and CDR2 (germline): MNHEY, SVGAGI. The CDR3 has 13 amino acids. Trimming left V 6 bases short and J 1 base short, with 10 bases between. Here the CDR3 DNA reads TGTGCCAGCAGGGGATCCGCATCCTACGAGCAGTACTTC. Amino acid sequence: CASRGSASYEQYF.

The V gene is TRBV25-1, the J gene TRBJ1-1, with D possibly matching TRBD1 (6 bases). Germline V gene lookup returns CDR1 MGHDK and CDR2 SYGVNS. V was cut by 6 bases and J by 1 base, with 15 bases left in between. The CDR3 runs to 15 residues. The CDR3 bases are TGTGCCAGCAGCCGACCGGGGGGCCCGAACACTGAAGCTTTCTTT. Protein: CASSRPGGPNTEAFF.

The rearrangement links TRBV3-1 to TRBJ2-2, with TRBD1 identical over 8 bases. CDR1 is LGHDT, CDR2 YNNKEL, per germline (reference sequence). There are 16 residues in the CDR3. The V and J ends lost 4 bases and 3 bases, in that order; junction bases with no gene match: 7. The CDR3 bases are TGTGCCAGCAGCCGTCGAATGGGACAGGACACCGGGGAGCTGTTTTTT. This codes for CASSRRMGQDTGELFF.

The chain couples TRBV5-1 to TRBJ1-2; D is uncertain. The V end lost 3 bases, the J end lost 3 bases, and 15 bases lay between the germline ends. The CDR3 is 15 amino acids. The germline V gene has CDR1 SGHRS and CDR2 YFSETQ. The CDR3 loop reads CASSSGVQPYYGYTF. The CDR3 nucleotides are TGCGCCAGCAGCTCCGGGGTCCAACCTTACTATGGCTACACCTTC.

The chain links TRBV4-1 to TRBJ2-1; the D gene is possibly TRBD2 (6 bases). Trimming removed 4 bases at V and 3 bases at J, with 13 bases between. Germline-derived CDR1 and CDR2 are MGHRA and YSYEKL. The CDR3 is 15 amino acids. The CDR3 coding sequence is TGCGCCAGCAGCCTCTCGGGACTTAGCTACAATGAGCAGTTCTTC. Encoded protein: CASSLSGLSYNEQFF.

The gene calls are TRBV20-1 and TRBJ2-1; TRBD2 agrees at 9 bases. The V and J ends lost 6 bases and 1 base, in that order; junction bases with no gene match: 4. The CDR3 sequence is 14 residues long. The germline V gene has CDR1 DFQATT and CDR2 SNEGSKA (reference sequence). This CDR3 is CSALAGHSYNEQFF. The CDR3 nucleotides are TGCAGTGCCCTAGCGGGGCATTCCTACAATGAGCAGTTCTTC.

This clonotype was seen just once. The rearrangement links TRBV5-1 to TRBJ2-7; 9 bases are a match to TRBD1. Germline V gene sequence: CDR1 SGHRS, CDR2 YFSETQ. Trimming took 4 bases from V and 4 from J; bases not matched to a gene: 9. The CDR3 contains 15 residues. The CDR3 loop reads CASSRGGQGGYEQYF. CDR3 nucleotides: TGCGCCAGCAGCAGAGGGGGACAGGGCGGATACGAGCAGTACTTC.

This rearrangement joins TRBV7-9 to TRBJ2-7; D unclear. The CDR3 extends over 13 amino acids. Germline V lookup: CDR1 SEHNR, CDR2 FQNEAQ (reference sequence). The V end lost 1 base, the J end lost 4 bases, and 8 bases lay between the germline ends. CDR3 amino acids: CASSLEPPYEQYF. CDR3 DNA: TGTGCCAGCAGCTTAGAGCCGCCATACGAGCAGTACTTC.

There are a few counts of this clonotype. The J gene is TRBJ1-1, the V gene TRBV18; maybe TRBD1 (5 bases). Trimming stripped 3 bases from V and 3 bases from J, with 5 bases between. This CDR3 has 12 amino acids. Looked up from germline, CDR1 is KGHSH and CDR2 is LQKENI. CDR3 sequence: CASSPRDTEAFF. The CDR3 DNA reads as TGTGCCAGCTCACCCAGGGACACTGAAGCTTTCTTT.

This clonotype was detected once. The chain combines TRBV12-3 or TRBV12-4 with TRBJ1-2; tentatively, D is TRBD1 (5 bases). Trimming removed 3 bases from V and 7 bases from J, with 12 bases in between. This CDR3 is 13 amino acids long. The CDR3 is CASSFPGGGGYTF. The CDR3 DNA follows: TGTGCCAGCAGTTTTCCGGGGGGTGGTGGCTACACCTTC.

This chain uses TRBV20-1 with TRBJ2-2; unclear D gene. The CDR3 length is 15 residues. V was cut by 6 bases and J by 2 bases, with 16 bases left in between. The germline CDR1 and CDR2 sequences are DFQATT and SNEGSKA (reference sequence). The CDR3 coding sequence is TGCAGTGCCACCCAGCGTGCGCCAAACACCGGGGAGCTGTTTTTT. Amino acid sequence: CSATQRAPNTGELFF.

This clonotype was observed once. The chain uses TRBV7-9 and TRBJ1-1; D perhaps matches TRBD1 (6 bases). The V end lost 5 bases, the J end lost 7 bases, and 11 bases lay between the germline ends. CDR1 SEHNR and CDR2 FQNEAQ come from the germline V gene (reference sequence). The CDR3 has 12 residues. CDR3 residues: CASSLQGIEAFF. The CDR3 bases are TGTGCCAGCAGCCTACAGGGAATTGAAGCTTTCTTT.

In this sample, this clonotype turned up once. This chain uses TRBV20-1 with TRBJ2-1; TRBD2 agrees at 11 bases. Unmatched junction bases numbered 8, after V lost 4 bases and J lost 9 bases. Looked up from germline, CDR1 is DFQATT and CDR2 is SNEGSKA (reference sequence). The CDR3 loop spans 14 amino acids. The CDR3 spells CSAKVASGRSEQFF. DNA of the CDR3: TGCAGTGCTAAGGTGGCTAGCGGGAGGAGTGAGCAGTTCTTC.

The CDR3 sequence: CASSLAGTSVPNEQYF. The CDR3 nucleotides read TGTGCCAGCAGCTTAGCAGGGACTAGCGTTCCGAACGAGCAGTACTTC. This sequence joins TRBV11-1 and TRBJ2-7, with TRBD2 identical over 10 bases. Losses at the gene ends were 0 bases for V and 5 bases for J; bases not matched to a gene: 7. Looked up from germline, CDR1 is SGHAT and CDR2 is FQDESV (reference sequence). The length of the CDR3 is 16 residues.

This chain links TRBV20-1 with TRBJ1-1; D not certain. The CDR3 contains 12 residues. Germline CDR1 DFQATT, CDR2 SNEGSKA (reference sequence). Trimming stripped 1 base from V and 1 base from J, with 4 bases between. The CDR3 nucleotides read TGCAGTGCTAGAGTCCCGAACACTGAAGCTTTCTTT. It encodes CSARVPNTEAFF.

This chain uses TRBV19 with TRBJ1-1; D is unclear. Germline assignment: CDR1 LNHDA and CDR2 SQIVND (reference sequence). With 5 bases removed from V and 4 bases from J, the gap between germline ends came to 23 bases. CDR3 size: 17 residues. The CDR3 nucleotides are TGTGCCAGTAGTCTCCTATCCACATCTGCCACGGGCACTGAAGCTTTCTTT. Protein sequence: CASSLLSTSATGTEAFF.

This chain connects TRBV11-2 to TRBJ1-1; D uncertain. Per germline, CDR1 SGHAT and CDR2 FQNNGV. This CDR3 has 15 amino acids. V was trimmed by 5 bases and J by 0 bases, leaving 13 bases between them. CDR3 sequence (DNA): TGTGCCAGCAGCGCGTCGCGGGCCGTGAACACTGAAGCTTTCTTT. It yields the protein CASSASRAVNTEAFF.

The chain recombines TRBV20-1 with TRBJ1-1; a possible D gene is TRBD1 (6 bases). V was trimmed by 3 bases and J by 4 bases, leaving 12 bases between them. CDR3 length: 13 residues. The germline CDR1 and CDR2 sequences are DFQATT and SNEGSKA (reference sequence). The CDR3 nucleotides are TGCAGTGCTAGTAGGTTCAGGGGCACTGAAGCTTTCTTT. Translating gives CSASRFRGTEAFF.

The chain is built from TRBV20-1 and TRBJ2-7, with TRBD2 as a possible D gene (5 bases). The CDR3 is 16 residues long. Germline V gives CDR1 DFQATT, CDR2 SNEGSKA (reference sequence). V lost 3 bases, J lost 4 bases, and 22 bases lay in between. CDR3 DNA: TGCAGTGCTAGCTCTTTGTTGGCAGAGCGAGGGTACGAGCAGTACTTC. Translated: CSASSLLAERGYEQYF.

The chain carries TRBV12-3 or TRBV12-4 and TRBJ2-1, with 15 bases matching TRBD2. V lost 6 bases to trimming and J lost 15 bases; unmatched junction nucleotides: 9. There are 14 residues in the CDR3. The CDR3 loop reads CASRPGLAGGVLFF. The CDR3 DNA reads TGTGCCAGCAGACCCGGACTAGCGGGAGGGGTTTTGTTCTTC.

The chain links TRBV20-1 to TRBJ2-1; D possibly corresponds to TRBD1 (5 bases). Trimming took 0 bases from V and 6 from J, leaving 12 bases between them. CDR3 size: 14 residues. Germline CDR1 and CDR2: DFQATT and SNEGSKA (reference sequence). CDR3 DNA: TGCAGTGCTAGAGATTCCCCAGGGATCAATGAGCAGTTCTTC. Translated: CSARDSPGINEQFF.

The rearrangement joins TRBV30 to TRBJ1-2, with D unresolved. Germline V lookup: CDR1 GTSNPN, CDR2 SVGIG (reference sequence). The CDR3 covers 12 residues. The ends were cut back, 3 bases at V and 5 bases at J, with 10 bases in the middle. The CDR3 sequence: CAWRGRRYGYTF. In DNA, the CDR3 is TGTGCCTGGAGAGGCCGCCGGTATGGCTACACCTTC. Drawing the rest from reference TRBV30 and TRBJ1-2, the complete variable domain is SQTIHQWPATLVQPVGSPLSLECTVEGTSNPNLYWYRQAAGRGLQLLFYSVGIGQISSEVPQNLSASRPQDRQFILSSKKLLLSDSGFYLCAWRGRRYGYTFGSGTRLTVV.

This sequence joins TRBV5-1 and TRBJ2-3, with TRBD1 matching 8 bases. CDR1 is SGHRS and CDR2 is YFSETQ in the germline V gene. This CDR3 is 16 amino acids long. With V trimmed by 6 bases and J by 0 bases, 9 bases remained unmatched. CDR3 residues: CASNKIRDRSTDTQYF. The CDR3 bases are TGCGCCAGCAATAAAATCCGGGACAGGAGCACAGATACGCAGTATTTT.

The chain employs TRBV3-1 and TRBJ2-1; D might be TRBD2 (6 bases). The V end was cut by 1 base, the J end by 1 base, with 11 bases between. This CDR3 is 16 amino acids long. Germline V gives CDR1 LGHDT, CDR2 YNNKEL (reference sequence). CDR3 sequence: CASSQGGTVSYNEQFF. The CDR3 DNA sequence: TGTGCCAGCAGCCAAGGGGGGACTGTATCCTACAATGAGCAGTTCTTC.